This T cell receptor (beta chain) came from a study of cytomegalovirus exposure and HLA in healthy donors. There are a few counts of this clone. The CDR3 has 14 residues. The PCR used 60 Vbeta and 13 Jbeta primers. The repertoire was sequenced with immunoSEQ multiplex PCR; TCRdb's copy has only in-frame clones and lacks some. Here the sample spans 150,000 to 190,000 clones, around 75% being singletons. This TCR was recovered from a man in his late teens or twenties in good health and CMV-seronegative. The sample comprised PBMCs. The V and J genes are TRBV21-1 and TRBJ2-5; the table's D gene call, TRBD1, was not cross checked with the DNA. TRBV21-1 has pseudogene status. The CDR3 sequence is CASSKVPGEETQYF. CDR3 DNA: TGTGCCAGCAGCAAAGTCCCAGGGGAGGAGACCCAGTACTTC.